These 15 T cell receptor beta chains were all obtained from the same sample, sequenced in a study of CXCR3-negative and CXCR3-positive naive CD8 T cells (dated 2019 in TCRdb). These receptors have no identified antigens. Results and caveats for the whole study, not just this receptor: TRB CDR3s from CXCR3-positive naive cells showed higher hydrophobicity (lower Kidera factor 4), lower energy, and higher strength and volume indices than CXCR3-negative naive cells.

Sequenced on a NextSeq 550. The Human TCR Profiling Kit (MiLaboratory) was used to make UMI-labeled 5' RACE TRB cDNA libraries. After reprocessing by TCRdb, each CDR3 protein sequence is one entry, and no DNA is given. The sample has roughly 60,000 distinct CDR3 sequences on record. Of the sample, roughly 0.75% is held by the ten largest clones. The sample comprised naive CXCR3+ CD8+ T cells from blood. Reading the label with the study, this specimen's cell subset or site is: CD45RO-CCR7+CD27+CD95- naive CD8+ T cells expressing CXCR3 (TNR3+). The receptor set was obtained from a human donor in good health. Some clones in this sample may be carry-over from other donors' samples.

The chain combines TRBV7-2 with TRBJ2-5; TCRdb gives TRBD1 as the D gene, but with no DNA this cannot be confirmed. The CDR3 extends over 14 amino acids. Germline assignment: CDR1 SGHTA and CDR2 FQGNSA. This CDR3 reads CASSLRGARETQYF.

The chain carries TRBV28 and TRBJ2-7; the TRBD2 assignment by TCRdb is unverifiable without DNA. The CDR3 sequence is 14 residues long. Germline values: CDR1 MDHEN, CDR2 SYDVKM. CDR3: CASSFKRATYEQYF.

This CDR3 reads CASSQKGGGASNEQFF. The chain has TRBV9 and TRBJ2-1; TCRdb's D call of TRBD1 is untestable without DNA. This CDR3 region has 16 residues. Germline V gene data show CDR1 as SGDLS and CDR2 as YYNGEE.

This chain joins TRBV4-3 and TRBJ2-1; the TCRdb call, TRBD1, lacks DNA for checking. The germline gives CDR1 LGHNA, CDR2 YSLEER. The CDR3 totals 16 residues. The chain's CDR3 is CASSQDGRSSYNEQFF.

This rearrangement joins TRBV27 to TRBJ2-1. CDR1 and CDR2 (germline): MNHEY, SMNVEV (reference sequence). This CDR3 spans 14 amino acids. CDR3 protein: CASAGSLSYNEQFF.

The rearrangement uses TRBV19 and TRBJ2-7; TCRdb gives TRBD1 as the D gene, but with no DNA this cannot be confirmed. This CDR3 has 15 amino acids. Looked up from germline, CDR1 is LNHDA and CDR2 is SQIVND (reference sequence). The CDR3: CASSMGTGSAYEQYF.

This rearrangement joins TRBV4-3 to TRBJ1-6; the D call of TRBD1 rests on TCRdb alone, since no DNA is present to check it. Per the germline V gene, CDR1 is LGHNA and CDR2 is YSLEER. This CDR3 has 15 residues. CDR3 sequence reads: CASSQGRTGYGPLHF.

The chain has TRBV6-2 or TRBV6-3 and TRBJ1-1; TCRdb outputs TRBD1, but without DNA this stays unchecked. In germline, CDR1 is MNHEY, CDR2 SVGEGT. This CDR3 region has 12 residues. CDR3 residues: CASSFPGTEAFF.

The rearrangement joins TRBV21-1 to TRBJ2-7; TCRdb's assignment of TRBD1 cannot be checked, as there is no DNA. TRBV21-1 is noted as a pseudogene. The CDR3 length is 14 residues. This CDR3 reads CASSDRGRLYEQYF.

The chain couples TRBV20-1 to TRBJ2-5; lacking DNA, the TRBD1 call made by TCRdb goes unchecked. CDR1 DFQATT and CDR2 SNEGSKA come from the germline V gene (reference sequence). CDR3 length equals 18 residues. CDR3 protein: CSARDTTGTTTAQETQYF.

This sequence joins TRBV5-1 and TRBJ2-1; TCRdb returns TRBD1, unconfirmable since there is no DNA. Germline assignment: CDR1 SGHRS and CDR2 YFSETQ. The length of the CDR3 is 14 residues. CDR3 loop: CASSWTGPYNEQFF. Variable domain in full (rest from reference TRBV5-1 and TRBJ2-1): KAGVTQTPRYLIKTRGQQVTLSCSPISGHRSVSWYQQTPGQGLQFLFEYFSETQRNKGNFPGRFSGRQFSNSRSEMNVSTLELGDSALYLCASSWTGPYNEQFFGPGTRLTVL.

The J gene is TRBJ2-1, the V gene TRBV4-3. Germline V gene lookup returns CDR1 LGHNA and CDR2 YSLEER. The CDR3 length is 14 residues. CDR3 residues: CASSQDRQNNEQFF.

The genes are TRBV20-1 and TRBJ2-7; TCRdb gives TRBD1 as the D gene, but with no DNA this cannot be confirmed. The V gene's germline CDR1 is DFQATT and CDR2 SNEGSKA (reference sequence). The CDR3 runs 14 residues. This chain's CDR3 is CSASGGGDLDEQYF.

CDR3: CASSLVERAQPEAFF. This chain links TRBV7-8 with TRBJ1-1; TCRdb lists TRBD1, though no DNA is available to test this call. This CDR3 spans 15 amino acids. Looked up from germline, CDR1 is SGHVS and CDR2 is FQNEAQ. Based on the CDR3 plus reference TRBV7-8 and TRBJ1-1, the full variable domain is GAGVSQSPRYKVAKRGQDVALRCDPISGHVSLFWYQQALGQGPEFLTYFQNEAQLDKSGLPSDRFFAERPEGSVSTLKIQRTQQEDSAVYLCASSLVERAQPEAFFGQGTRLTVV.

This chain connects TRBV25-1 to TRBJ2-7; the D call of TRBD1 rests on TCRdb alone, since no DNA is present to check it. CDR3 length: 12 amino acids. Germline assignment: CDR1 MGHDK and CDR2 SYGVNS. This CDR3 reads CASSWSGGEQYF.